The entry below describes one T cell receptor beta chain. The data were obtained in a study of T cell changes during pregnancy in multiple sclerosis. Data came from immunoSEQ multiplex PCR; TCRdb stores just in-frame clones and leaves some out. The sample yields about 68,000 clones, under 95% seen once. The CDR3 contains 18 residues. The V end lost 4 bases, the J end lost 0 bases, and 16 bases lay between the germline ends. The germline V gene has CDR1 MGHRA and CDR2 YSYEKL. The clonotype comes from a female donor with multiple sclerosis, enrolled in a pregnancy study. The sample here was peripheral blood, taken in the second trimester of pregnancy. V is TRBV4-1 and J is TRBJ1-6, with a possible D match to TRBD1 (5 bases). The CDR3 protein is CASSLLQAGDSYNSPLHF. The CDR3 nucleotides read TGCGCCAGCAGCCTATTACAGGCGGGAGACTCCTATAATTCACCCCTCCACTTT.